These T cell receptor beta chains were read from a single sample in a study of regulatory T cells in long-lasting Graves disease. TCRdb reprocessed the multiplex PCR reads with MiXCR, giving one entry per CDR3 protein. Here the sample spans about half a million distinct CDR3 sequences, around 12% being singletons. These data are also associated with another study on T cells in Graves' hyperthyroidism and ophthalmopathy.

The sequencing here drew on peripheral blood mononuclear cells (PBMCs), taken at new diagnosis, from a patient treated with antithyroid drugs. Receptors were obtained from a woman in her 30s with Graves disease. Both conserved end residues are part of each CDR3.

V,CDR3
TRBV7-2,CASSFTDLTLHF
TRBV11-2,CASSSREQVADELFF
TRBV10-1,CASSEGQLYEQYF
TRBV6-2/TRBV6-3,CASSYFQPQETQYF
TRBV7-3,CASSIDRGAYNEQFF
TRBV12-3/TRBV12-4,CASSPRDPNQPQHF
TRBV13,CASSRDRAHEQFF
TRBV11-2,CASSLALEWRATSYEQYF
TRBV24-1,CATSERNRGRRFTEAFF
TRBV29-1,CSVATSGRVSDTQYF
TRBV11-2,CASSLRRGSSSYNEQFF
TRBV3-1,CASSSAQGNTEAFF
TRBV6-5,CASSYSYQPQHF
TRBV2,CASSREVFGGHFLANYGYTF
TRBV2,CASRDRGDSGANVLTF
TRBV6-1,CASSEAPPQTGNTIYF
TRBV28,CASRKKREGQGDTQYF
TRBV19,CASTERTGTGNQPQHF
TRBV2,CASELDRASLYGYTF
TRBV7-2,CASSQVPYNSPLHF
TRBV7-8,CASSPYPQGSYEQYF
TRBV10-3,CAIGSVGSGNTIYF
TRBV12-3/TRBV12-4,CASSLFFTPYEQYF
TRBV2,CAITQGFGNEQFF
TRBV19,CASSIDRAASYEQYF
TRBV20-1,CSASTGNQPQHF
TRBV19,CASSTAAYGYTF
TRBV6-1,CASSPFKVEAFF
TRBV29-1,CSVRKGEGTEAFF
TRBV7-3,CASSSTGTNTGELLF
TRBV2,CASSARTGGTDTQYF
TRBV28,CASSSGPGNEQFF
TRBV15,CATSRWDRKYNEQFF
TRBV18,CASSPLTAGRSGANVLTF
TRBV6-2/TRBV6-3,CASSFGPTEAFF
TRBV7-9,CASSRGLAGLSTDTQYF
TRBV18,CASSLYRGEAFF
TRBV29-1,CGDRLNTEAFF
TRBV6-1,CASGRANTGELFF
TRBV2,CASRDYRIYEQYF
TRBV12-3/TRBV12-4,CASSLVTEEAFF
TRBV19,CASSMWADGPQHF
TRBV28,CASSSWGLGASPLHF
TRBV28,CASSPSHYEQYF
TRBV18,CASSPDSPVEAFF
TRBV5-1,CASSLVPGAEAFF